This T cell receptor beta chain was captured in a study of cytomegalovirus exposure and HLA in healthy donors. The PCR made use of 60 Vbeta and 13 Jbeta primers. How the authors handled the data: In a later analysis, 79 million or so unique TCR beta chains included roughly 11 million shared by two or more donors. Assay used: immunoSEQ multiplex PCR; TCRdb lists only in-frame clones, some missing. For V, J and clone size, that table is used; D and trimming come from the DNA. Counted here are 120,000 to 150,000 clones, around 79% occurring once; the ten biggest clones make up less than 3.5%. Study conclusions and caveats: The classifier reportedly diagnosed cytomegalovirus status with high specificity and sensitivity. A link between a missense DCLRE1C variant and TCR beta V- and J-gene trimming emerged from a later analysis. Common viral pathogens were later found to be apparently linked to several of the most significant clusters.

Comment on this clone: Its antigen is as yet unknown.

Trimming left V 2 bases short and J 1 base short, with 12 bases between. Germline CDR1 reads MGHRA; CDR2 reads YSYEKL. The CDR3 is 15 amino acids. This chain uses TRBV4-1 with TRBJ2-7; D possibly corresponds to TRBD2 (6 bases). The clonotype comes from a man aged 40-50 years in good health and CMV-seropositive. The sequenced material came from PBMCs. CDR3 coding DNA: TGCGCCAGCAGCCAACCATTGAGCGGGTCCTACGAGCAGTACTTC. This translates into CASSQPLSGSYEQYF.